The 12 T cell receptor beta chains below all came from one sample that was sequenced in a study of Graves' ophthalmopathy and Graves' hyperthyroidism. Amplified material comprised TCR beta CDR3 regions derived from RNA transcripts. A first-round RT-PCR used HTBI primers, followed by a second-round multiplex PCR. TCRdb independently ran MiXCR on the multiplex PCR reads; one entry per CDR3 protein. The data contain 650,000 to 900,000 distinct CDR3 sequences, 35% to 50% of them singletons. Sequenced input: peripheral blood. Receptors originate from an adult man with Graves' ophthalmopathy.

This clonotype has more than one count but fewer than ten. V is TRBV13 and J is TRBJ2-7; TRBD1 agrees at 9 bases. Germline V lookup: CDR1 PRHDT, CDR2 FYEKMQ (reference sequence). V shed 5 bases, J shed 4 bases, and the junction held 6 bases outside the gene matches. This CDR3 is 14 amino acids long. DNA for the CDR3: TGTGCCAGCAGCCCCGGGACAGGGAAGTACGAGCAGTACTTC. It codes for CASSPGTGKYEQYF.

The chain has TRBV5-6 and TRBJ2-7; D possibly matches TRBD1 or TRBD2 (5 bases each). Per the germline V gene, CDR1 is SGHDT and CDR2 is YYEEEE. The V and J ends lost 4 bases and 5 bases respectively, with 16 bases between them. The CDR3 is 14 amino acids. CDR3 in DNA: TGTGCCAGCAGCCAAGTCCGAGGGGCGGACGAGCAGTACTTC. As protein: CASSQVRGADEQYF.

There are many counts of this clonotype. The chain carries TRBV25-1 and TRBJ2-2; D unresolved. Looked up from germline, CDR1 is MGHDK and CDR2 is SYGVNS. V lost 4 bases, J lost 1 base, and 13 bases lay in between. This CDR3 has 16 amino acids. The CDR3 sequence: CASSGHLLGNTGELFF. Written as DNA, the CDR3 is TGTGCCAGCAGTGGACATCTCCTGGGGAACACCGGGGAGCTGTTTTTT.

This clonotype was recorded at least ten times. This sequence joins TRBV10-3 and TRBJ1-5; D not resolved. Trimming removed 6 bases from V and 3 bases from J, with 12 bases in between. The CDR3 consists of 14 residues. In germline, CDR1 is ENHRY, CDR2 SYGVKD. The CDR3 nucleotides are TGTGCCATCAGCGTCGGCGGCCTCAATCAGCCCCAGCATTTT. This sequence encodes CAISVGGLNQPQHF.

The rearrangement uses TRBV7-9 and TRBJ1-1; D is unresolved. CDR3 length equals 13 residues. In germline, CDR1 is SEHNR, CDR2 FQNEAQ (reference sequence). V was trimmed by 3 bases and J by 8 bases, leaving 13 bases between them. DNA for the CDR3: TGTGCCAGCAGCTTGGGCCAGGCGTTAGAAGCTTTCTTT. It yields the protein CASSLGQALEAFF.

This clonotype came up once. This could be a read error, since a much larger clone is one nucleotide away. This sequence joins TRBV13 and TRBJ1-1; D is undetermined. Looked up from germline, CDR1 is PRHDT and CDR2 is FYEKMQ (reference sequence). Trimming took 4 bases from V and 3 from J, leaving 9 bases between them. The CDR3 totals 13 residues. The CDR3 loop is CASSWVPDTEAFF. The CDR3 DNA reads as TGTGCCAGCAGCTGGGTCCCTGACACTGAAGCTTTCTTT.

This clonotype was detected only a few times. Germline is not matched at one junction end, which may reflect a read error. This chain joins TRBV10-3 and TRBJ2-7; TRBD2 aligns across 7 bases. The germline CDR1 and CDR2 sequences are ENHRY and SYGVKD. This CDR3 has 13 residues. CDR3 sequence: CASSSSGDYEQYF. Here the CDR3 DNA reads TGTGCCAGCAGTTCTAGCGGAGATTACGAGCAGTACTTC.

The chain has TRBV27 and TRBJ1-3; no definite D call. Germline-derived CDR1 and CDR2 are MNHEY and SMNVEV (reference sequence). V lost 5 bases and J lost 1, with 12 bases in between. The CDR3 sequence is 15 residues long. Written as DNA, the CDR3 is TGTGCCAGCAGTGATAGAGGGTTATCTGGAAACACCATATATTTT. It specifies CASSDRGLSGNTIYF.

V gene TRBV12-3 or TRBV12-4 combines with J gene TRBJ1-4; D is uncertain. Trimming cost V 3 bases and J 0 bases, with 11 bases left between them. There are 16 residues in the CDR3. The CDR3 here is CASSFAGATTNEKLFF. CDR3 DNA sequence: TGTGCCAGCAGTTTTGCGGGAGCAACAACTAATGAAAAACTGTTTTTT.

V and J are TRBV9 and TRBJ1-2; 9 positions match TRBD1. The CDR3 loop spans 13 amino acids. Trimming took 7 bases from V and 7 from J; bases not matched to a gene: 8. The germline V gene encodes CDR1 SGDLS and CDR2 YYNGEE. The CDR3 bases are TGTGCCAGCCCTACAGGGGGCAATTCTGGCTACACCTTC. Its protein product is CASPTGGNSGYTF.

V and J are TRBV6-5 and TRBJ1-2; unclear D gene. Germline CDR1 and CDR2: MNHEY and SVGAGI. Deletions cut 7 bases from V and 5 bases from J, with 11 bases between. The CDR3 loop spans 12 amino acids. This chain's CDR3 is CASTPFGYGYTF. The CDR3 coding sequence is TGTGCCAGCACCCCCTTTGGTTATGGCTACACCTTC.

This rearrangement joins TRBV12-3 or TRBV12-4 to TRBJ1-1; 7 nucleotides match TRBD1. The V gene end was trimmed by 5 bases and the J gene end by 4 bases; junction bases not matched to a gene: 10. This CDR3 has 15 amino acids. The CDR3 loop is CASSKKTGRATEAFF. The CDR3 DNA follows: TGTGCCAGCAGTAAGAAGACAGGGAGGGCCACTGAAGCTTTCTTT.